Given below is one T cell receptor (beta chain) in context. The antigen it binds to is not known. The sample holds no much larger clone one base away, and base qualities are not on file. The V end gives up 1 base and the J end 5 bases, leaving 6 bases in the junction not matched to a gene. The germline V gene specifies SGHTA as CDR1 and FQGNSA as CDR2. Inclusive of the bounding cysteine and phenylalanine, the CDR3 is 15 residues long. Solely the CDR3 DNA is kept, with 45 bases framed from the first base. This entry is derived from a study of shared clonotypes between healthy human individuals (TCRdb year 2020). As for the study more broadly: The cohort comprised a couple of women and three men aged 18 to 49 years. To estimate repertoire size and how much clonotype sharing occurs between individuals, the study deeply sequenced the blood TCR repertoires of roughly 5 healthy adults. Between about 0.85 and 9.5 billion PBMCs per donor were obtained by leukapheresis. Different laboratories and diverse techniques were used to prepare libraries and sequence TCR repertoires, to increase sequencing depth and limit assay-specific biases. Per donor, three plates each were used for CD4 naive and CD4 memory, two for CD8 naive, and one for CD8 memory.

Healthy HIV-negative adults with no recently reported acute infections or vaccinations were included as donors. All donors were Caucasian adults living in Nashville, Tennessee, USA. CD4+ T cells were enriched through magnetic negative selection, after which naive cells were positively selected on CD45RA and the remaining negative fraction served as the memory subset. Blood was collected by leukapheresis, and PBMCs were isolated by Ficoll-Histopaque density gradient centrifugation and then cryopreserved in liquid nitrogen vapor phase. Analytical flow cytometry was used to check the purity and quantity of each magnetically sorted T cell population. Genomic DNA was isolated from each sorted fraction and quantified by UV absorbance on a Nanodrop 2000c. TCR CDR3 regions were amplified from genomic DNA by multiplex PCR using the deep immunoSEQ assay. Genomic DNA extracted from each cell subset was distributed evenly over all wells of several immunoSEQ 96-well plates, and each plate served as one replicate. Each replicate PCR for sorted subsets received approximately 200 ng genomic DNA, equal to about 30,000 T cell genomes. Purified libraries were quantified with a Qubit 3.0 fluorometer, sized on a Bioanalyzer 2100, and re-quantified with the KAPA Library Quantification kit. Each immunoSEQ 96-well plate was sequenced on its own single-read 150-cycle Illumina NextSeq 550 flow cell. On the authors' methods: Because only junctional sequences without quality scores were contained in the immunoSEQ output, filtering matching that applied to full-length reads could not be performed. To assign V/J genes and CDR3, sequences were annotated against IMGT germline references using PyIR, a Python wrapper for IgBLAST v1.9. Reads were filtered out if the reads had weak V/J assignments (E-value above 1e-6), no CDR3, stop codons, out-of-frame junctions, or ambiguous translated residues. V3J clonotypes were defined as sequences sharing the same inferred V gene, J gene, and CDR3 amino acid sequence. Percentage overlap between repertoires was computed as shared unique clonotypes divided by the size of the smaller repertoire. Richness of each repertoire was evaluated using RTK rarefaction, the Chao1 estimator, and Recon v2.1 estimates of unobserved clonotypes. Generation probabilities for all TCRbeta clonotypes obtained by the gDNA method from four donors were computed using OLGA. This is the immuneACCESS table as TCRdb keeps it, with only in-frame sequences that have V and J called. A part of the clones is gone; compared with another copy, unresolved V genes explain less than half, and the rest is unexplained. That table furnishes V, J and clone size, whereas the DNA furnished D and trimming. The sample table lists approximately 1.4 million clones, 98% of them with a count of one. Around 0.47% of the sample belongs to the ten largest clones.

Overall study results and their limits: Across a few donors, roughly 5.4% of naive CD4, over 3% of naive CD8, 2.3% of memory CD4, and roughly 0.4% of memory CD8 clonotypes were shared. Sampling was limited to blood, and TCR repertoires in tissue likely differ from TCR repertoires in blood. Incomplete sequencing was indicated by rarefaction of sorted-subset datasets, despite the large sequencing depth. Pairwise subsampling led to the expectation that sequencing depth would affect the degree of clonotype sharing among donors. The genetic and exposure-history diversity represented was limited by the small number of donors. Naive subsets generally had larger estimated clonotype richness than memory subsets did. Compared with non-shared clonotypes, clonotypes shared by all four sorted-subset donors had higher generation probabilities.

The V gene is TRBV7-2 and the J gene is TRBJ1-2; 8 middle bases align to TRBD1. Sequencing used naive CD4+ T cells sorted from blood. Per the publication, the cell subset or site label means: CD45RA+ positively selected. This receptor was identified in a man aged 25 to 40 in good health. The CDR3 region reads CASSLGTGLEYGYTF. The base sequence is TGTGCCAGCAGCTTAGGGACAGGGCTTGAGTATGGCTACACCTTC.